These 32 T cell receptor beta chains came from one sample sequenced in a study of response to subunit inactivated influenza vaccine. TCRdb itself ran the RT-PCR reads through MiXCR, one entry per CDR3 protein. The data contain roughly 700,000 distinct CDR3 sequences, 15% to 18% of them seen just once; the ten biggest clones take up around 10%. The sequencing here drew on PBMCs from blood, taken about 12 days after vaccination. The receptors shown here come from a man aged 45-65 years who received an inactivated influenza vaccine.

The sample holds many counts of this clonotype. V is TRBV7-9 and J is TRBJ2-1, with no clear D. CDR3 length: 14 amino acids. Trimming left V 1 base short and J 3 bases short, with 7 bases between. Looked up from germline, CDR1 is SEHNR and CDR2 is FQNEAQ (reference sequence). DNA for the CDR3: TGTGCCAGCAGCTTAGTCGGCCGCTACAATGAGCAGTTCTTC. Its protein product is CASSLVGRYNEQFF.

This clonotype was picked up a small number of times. The CDR3 DNA reads TGTGCCAGCAGCAAAGCGGGGCGGGAGTACTACAATGAGCAGTTCTTC. This encodes CASSKAGREYYNEQFF. The rearrangement uses TRBV11-2 and TRBJ2-1; 7 bases align to TRBD2. CDR1 is SGHAT, CDR2 FQNNGV, per germline. CDR3 length: 16 amino acids. V was pared by 5 bases and J by 3 bases, with 10 bases of the junction left unmatched. The full variable domain, in which reference TRBV11-2 and TRBJ2-1 provide the parts outside the CDR3, is EAGVAQSPRYKIIEKRQSVAFWCNPISGHATLYWYQQILGQGPKLLIQFQNNGVVDDSQLPKDRFSAERLKGVDSTLKIQPAKLEDSAVYLCASSKAGREYYNEQFFGPGTRLTVL.

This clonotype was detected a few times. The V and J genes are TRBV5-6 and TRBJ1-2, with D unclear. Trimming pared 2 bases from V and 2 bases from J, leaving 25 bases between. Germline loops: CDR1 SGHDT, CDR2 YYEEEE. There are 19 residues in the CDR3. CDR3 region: CASSFRIRLVGKTNYGYTF. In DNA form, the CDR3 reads TGTGCCAGCAGCTTTCGGATCCGCCTAGTGGGGAAGACGAACTATGGCTACACCTTC.

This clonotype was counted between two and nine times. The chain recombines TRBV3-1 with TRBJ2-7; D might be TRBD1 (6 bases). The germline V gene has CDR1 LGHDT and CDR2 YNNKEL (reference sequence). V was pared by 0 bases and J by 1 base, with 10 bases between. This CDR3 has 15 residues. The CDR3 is CASSQDNGQSYEQYF. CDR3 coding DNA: TGTGCCAGCAGCCAAGATAACGGACAGTCCTACGAGCAGTACTTC.

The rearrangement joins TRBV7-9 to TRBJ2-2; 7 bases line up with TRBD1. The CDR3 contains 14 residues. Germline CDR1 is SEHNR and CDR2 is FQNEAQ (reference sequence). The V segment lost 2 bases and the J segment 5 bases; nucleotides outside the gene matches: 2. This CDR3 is CASSLQGETGELFF. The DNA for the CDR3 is TGTGCCAGCAGCTTACAGGGGGAGACCGGGGAGCTGTTTTTT.

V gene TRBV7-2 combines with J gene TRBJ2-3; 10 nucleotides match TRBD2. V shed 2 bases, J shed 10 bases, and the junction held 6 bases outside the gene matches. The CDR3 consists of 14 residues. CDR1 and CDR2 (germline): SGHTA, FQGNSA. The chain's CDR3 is CASSLYSGGAAQYF. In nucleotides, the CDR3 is TGTGCCAGCAGCTTATACAGCGGGGGGGCGGCGCAGTATTTT.

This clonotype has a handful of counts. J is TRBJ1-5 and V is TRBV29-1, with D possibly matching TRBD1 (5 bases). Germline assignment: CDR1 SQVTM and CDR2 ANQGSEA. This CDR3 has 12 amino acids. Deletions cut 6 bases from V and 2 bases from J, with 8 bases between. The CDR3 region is CSVGGGNQPQHF. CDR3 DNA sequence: TGCAGCGTGGGAGGGGGCAATCAGCCCCAGCATTTT.

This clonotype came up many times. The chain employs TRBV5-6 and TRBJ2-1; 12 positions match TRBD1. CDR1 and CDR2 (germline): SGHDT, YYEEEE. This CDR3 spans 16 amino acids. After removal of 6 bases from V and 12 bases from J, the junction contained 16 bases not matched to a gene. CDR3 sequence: CASNPRDRGLHSVQFF. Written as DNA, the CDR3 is TGTGCCAGCAACCCCCGGGACAGGGGGCTCCATAGCGTGCAGTTCTTC.

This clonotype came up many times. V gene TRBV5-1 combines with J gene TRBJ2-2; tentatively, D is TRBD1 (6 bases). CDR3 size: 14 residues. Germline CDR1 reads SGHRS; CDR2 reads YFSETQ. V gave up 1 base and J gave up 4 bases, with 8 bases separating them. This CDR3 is CASSLTGPTGELFF. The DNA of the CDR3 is TGCGCCAGCAGCTTGACAGGGCCCACCGGGGAGCTGTTTTTT.

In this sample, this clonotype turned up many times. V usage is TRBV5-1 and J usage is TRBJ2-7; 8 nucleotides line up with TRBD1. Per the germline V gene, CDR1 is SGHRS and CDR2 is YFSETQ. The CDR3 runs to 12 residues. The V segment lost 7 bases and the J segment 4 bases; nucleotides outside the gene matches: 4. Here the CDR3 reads CASGRQGYEQYF. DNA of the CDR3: TGCGCCAGCGGGCGACAGGGGTACGAGCAGTACTTC.

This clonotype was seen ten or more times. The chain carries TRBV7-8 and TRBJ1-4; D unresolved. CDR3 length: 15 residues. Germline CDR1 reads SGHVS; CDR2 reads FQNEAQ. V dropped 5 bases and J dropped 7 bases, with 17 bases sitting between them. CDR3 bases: TGTGCCAGCAGCACCCCGACGGGAATGGCTGAAAAACTGTTTTTT. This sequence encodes CASSTPTGMAEKLFF.

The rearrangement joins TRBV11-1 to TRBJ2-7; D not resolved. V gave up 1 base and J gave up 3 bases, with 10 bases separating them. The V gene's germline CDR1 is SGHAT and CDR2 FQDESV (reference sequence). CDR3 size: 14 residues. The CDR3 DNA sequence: TGTGCCAGCAGCTTAGAGGTTGGCTACTACGAGCAGTACTTC. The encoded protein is CASSLEVGYYEQYF.

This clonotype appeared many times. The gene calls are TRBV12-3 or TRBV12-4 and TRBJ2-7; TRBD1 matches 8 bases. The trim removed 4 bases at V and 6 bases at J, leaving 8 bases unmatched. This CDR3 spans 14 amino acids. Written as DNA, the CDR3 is TGTGCCAGCAGTTCGTCGACAGGGGTCGGCGAGCAGTACTTC. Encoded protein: CASSSSTGVGEQYF.

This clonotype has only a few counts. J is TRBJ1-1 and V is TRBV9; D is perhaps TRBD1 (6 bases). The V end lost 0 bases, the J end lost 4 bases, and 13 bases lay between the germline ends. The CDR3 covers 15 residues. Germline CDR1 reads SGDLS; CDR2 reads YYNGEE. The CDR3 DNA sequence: TGTGCCAGCAGCGTAGTTCGGGGGCTCGGCACTGAAGCTTTCTTT. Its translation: CASSVVRGLGTEAFF. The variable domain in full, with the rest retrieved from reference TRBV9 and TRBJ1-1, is DSGVTQTPKHLITATGQRVTLRCSPRSGDLSVYWYQQSLDQGLQFLIQYYNGEERAKGNILERFSAQQFPDLHSELNLSSLELGDSALYFCASSVVRGLGTEAFFGQGTRLTVV.

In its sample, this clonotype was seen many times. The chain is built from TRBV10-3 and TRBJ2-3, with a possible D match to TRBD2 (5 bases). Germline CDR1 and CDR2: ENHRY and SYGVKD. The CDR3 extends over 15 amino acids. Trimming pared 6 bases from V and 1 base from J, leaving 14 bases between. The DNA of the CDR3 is TGTGCCATCAGGCCAGGACTTCTCGGCACAGATACGCAGTATTTT. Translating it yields CAIRPGLLGTDTQYF.

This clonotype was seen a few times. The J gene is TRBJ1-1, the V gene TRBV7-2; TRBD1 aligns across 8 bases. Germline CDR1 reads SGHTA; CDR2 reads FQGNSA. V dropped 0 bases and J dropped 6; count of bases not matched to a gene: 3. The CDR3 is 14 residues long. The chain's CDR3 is CASSLALQGAEAFF. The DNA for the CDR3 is TGTGCCAGCAGCTTAGCTCTACAGGGGGCTGAAGCTTTCTTT. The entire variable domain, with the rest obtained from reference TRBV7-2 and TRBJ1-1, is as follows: GAGVSQSPSNKVTEKGKDVELRCDPISGHTALYWYRQSLGQGLEFLIYFQGNSAPDKSGLPSDRFSAERTGGSVSTLTIQRTQQEDSAVYLCASSLALQGAEAFFGQGTRLTVV.

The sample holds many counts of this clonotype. Written as DNA, the CDR3 is TGTGCCAGCACCTCGGGGGGGAACTCCTACAATGAGCAGTTCTTC. It is translated as CASTSGGNSYNEQFF. V gene TRBV6-1 combines with J gene TRBJ2-1, with 8 bases aligning to TRBD2. Germline CDR1 and CDR2: MNHNS and SASEGT. V shed 7 bases and J 0 bases; nucleotides not matched to a gene: 5. The CDR3 extends over 15 amino acids.

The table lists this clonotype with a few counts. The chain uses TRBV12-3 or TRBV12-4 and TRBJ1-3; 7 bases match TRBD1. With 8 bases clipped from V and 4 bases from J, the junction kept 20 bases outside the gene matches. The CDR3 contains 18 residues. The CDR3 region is CASDILAGGPYSGNTIYF. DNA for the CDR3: TGTGCCAGCGACATATTGGCAGGGGGACCCTATTCAGGAAACACCATATATTTT.

Written as DNA, the CDR3 is TGTGCCAGCAGCCGAGAATGGAGGTCTGGAAACACCATATATTTT. Translating gives CASSREWRSGNTIYF. This sequence joins TRBV9 and TRBJ1-3, with unresolved D. CDR3 length: 15 amino acids. Trimming removed 4 bases at V and 1 base at J, with 12 bases between. Germline V lookup: CDR1 SGDLS, CDR2 YYNGEE.

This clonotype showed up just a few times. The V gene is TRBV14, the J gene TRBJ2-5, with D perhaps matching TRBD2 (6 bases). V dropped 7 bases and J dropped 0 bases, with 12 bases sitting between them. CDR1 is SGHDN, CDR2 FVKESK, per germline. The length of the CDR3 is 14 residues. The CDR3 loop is CASNRGSHQETQYF. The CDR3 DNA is TGTGCCAGCAATCGGGGGTCTCACCAAGAGACCCAGTACTTC.

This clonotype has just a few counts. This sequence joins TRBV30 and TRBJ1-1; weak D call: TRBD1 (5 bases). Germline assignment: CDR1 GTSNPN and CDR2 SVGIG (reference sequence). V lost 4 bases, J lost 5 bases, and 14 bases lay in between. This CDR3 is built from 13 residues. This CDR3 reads CAWTAGLGTEAFF. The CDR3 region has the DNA TGTGCCTGGACCGCAGGGTTGGGGACTGAAGCTTTCTTT.

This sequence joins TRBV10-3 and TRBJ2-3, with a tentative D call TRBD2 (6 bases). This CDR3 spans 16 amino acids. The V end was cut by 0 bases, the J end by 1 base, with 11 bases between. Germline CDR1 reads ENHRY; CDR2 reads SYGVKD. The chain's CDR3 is CAISESPASGTDTQYF. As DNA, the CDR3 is TGTGCCATCAGTGAGTCGCCGGCTAGCGGCACAGATACGCAGTATTTT.

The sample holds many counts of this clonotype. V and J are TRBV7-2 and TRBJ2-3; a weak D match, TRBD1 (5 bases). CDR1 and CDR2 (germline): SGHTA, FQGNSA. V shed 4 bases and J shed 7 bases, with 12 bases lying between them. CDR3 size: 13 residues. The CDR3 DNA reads TGTGCCAGCAGCTCAAGCAGGGTGAATACGCAGTATTTT. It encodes CASSSSRVNTQYF. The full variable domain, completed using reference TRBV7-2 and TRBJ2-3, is GAGVSQSPSNKVTEKGKDVELRCDPISGHTALYWYRQSLGQGLEFLIYFQGNSAPDKSGLPSDRFSAERTGGSVSTLTIQRTQQEDSAVYLCASSSSRVNTQYFGPGTRLTVL.

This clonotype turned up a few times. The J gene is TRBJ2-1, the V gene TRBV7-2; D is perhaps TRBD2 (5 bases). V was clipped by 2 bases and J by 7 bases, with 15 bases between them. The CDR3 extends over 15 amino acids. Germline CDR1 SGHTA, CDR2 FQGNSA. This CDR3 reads CASSLLITRVNEQFF. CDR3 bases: TGTGCCAGCAGCTTACTAATTACTAGAGTTAATGAGCAGTTCTTC.

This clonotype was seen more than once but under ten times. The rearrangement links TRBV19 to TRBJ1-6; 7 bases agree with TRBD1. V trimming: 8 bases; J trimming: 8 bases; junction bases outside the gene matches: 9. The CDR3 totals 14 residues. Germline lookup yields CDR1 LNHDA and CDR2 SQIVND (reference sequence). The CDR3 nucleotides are TGTGCCAGTCGCGCAGACAGGGTGCATTCACCCCTCCACTTT. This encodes CASRADRVHSPLHF.

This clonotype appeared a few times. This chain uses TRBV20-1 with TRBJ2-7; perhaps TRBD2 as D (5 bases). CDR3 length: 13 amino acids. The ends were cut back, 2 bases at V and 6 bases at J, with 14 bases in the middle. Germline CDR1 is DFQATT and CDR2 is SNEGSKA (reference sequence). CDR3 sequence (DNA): TGCAGTGCTAGACTTACTAGTCGAAGCGAGCAGTACTTC. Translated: CSARLTSRSEQYF.

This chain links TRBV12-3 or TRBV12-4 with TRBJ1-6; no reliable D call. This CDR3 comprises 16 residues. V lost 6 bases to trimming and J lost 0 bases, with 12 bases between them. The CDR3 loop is CASRKGRSSYNSPLHF. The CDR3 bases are TGTGCCAGCAGAAAAGGACGGAGCTCCTATAATTCACCCCTCCACTTT.

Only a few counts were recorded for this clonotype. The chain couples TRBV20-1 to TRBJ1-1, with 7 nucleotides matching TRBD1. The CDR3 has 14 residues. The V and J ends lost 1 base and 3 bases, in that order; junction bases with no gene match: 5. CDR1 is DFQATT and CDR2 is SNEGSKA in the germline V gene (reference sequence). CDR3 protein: CSARGRGRDTEAFF. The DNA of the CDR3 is TGCAGTGCTAGAGGTAGGGGGCGGGACACTGAAGCTTTCTTT.

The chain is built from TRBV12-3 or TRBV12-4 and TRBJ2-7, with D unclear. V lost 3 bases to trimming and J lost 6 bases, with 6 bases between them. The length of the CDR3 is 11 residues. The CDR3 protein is CASSFRAEQYF. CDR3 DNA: TGTGCCAGCAGTTTCCGGGCCGAGCAGTACTTC.

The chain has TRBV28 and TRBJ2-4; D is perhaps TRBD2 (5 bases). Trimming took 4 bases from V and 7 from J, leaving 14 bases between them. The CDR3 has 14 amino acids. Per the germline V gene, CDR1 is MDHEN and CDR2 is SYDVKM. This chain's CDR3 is CASSSLRSGNIQYF. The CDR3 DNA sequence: TGTGCCAGCAGTTCCCTCCGTTCGGGGAACATTCAGTACTTC.

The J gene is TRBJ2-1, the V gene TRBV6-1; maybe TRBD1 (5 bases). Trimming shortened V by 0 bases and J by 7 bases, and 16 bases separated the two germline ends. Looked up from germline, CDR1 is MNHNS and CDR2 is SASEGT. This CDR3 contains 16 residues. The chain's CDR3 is CASSEALRGADNEQFF. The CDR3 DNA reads TGTGCCAGCAGTGAAGCCCTAAGGGGCGCCGATAATGAGCAGTTCTTC.

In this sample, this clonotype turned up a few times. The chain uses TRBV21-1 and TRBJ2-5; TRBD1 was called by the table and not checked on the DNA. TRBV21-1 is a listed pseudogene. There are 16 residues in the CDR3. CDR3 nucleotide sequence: TGTGCCAGCAGCAAAACAGATAACAGGCAGCGAGAGACCCAGTACTTC. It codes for CASSKTDNRQRETQYF.